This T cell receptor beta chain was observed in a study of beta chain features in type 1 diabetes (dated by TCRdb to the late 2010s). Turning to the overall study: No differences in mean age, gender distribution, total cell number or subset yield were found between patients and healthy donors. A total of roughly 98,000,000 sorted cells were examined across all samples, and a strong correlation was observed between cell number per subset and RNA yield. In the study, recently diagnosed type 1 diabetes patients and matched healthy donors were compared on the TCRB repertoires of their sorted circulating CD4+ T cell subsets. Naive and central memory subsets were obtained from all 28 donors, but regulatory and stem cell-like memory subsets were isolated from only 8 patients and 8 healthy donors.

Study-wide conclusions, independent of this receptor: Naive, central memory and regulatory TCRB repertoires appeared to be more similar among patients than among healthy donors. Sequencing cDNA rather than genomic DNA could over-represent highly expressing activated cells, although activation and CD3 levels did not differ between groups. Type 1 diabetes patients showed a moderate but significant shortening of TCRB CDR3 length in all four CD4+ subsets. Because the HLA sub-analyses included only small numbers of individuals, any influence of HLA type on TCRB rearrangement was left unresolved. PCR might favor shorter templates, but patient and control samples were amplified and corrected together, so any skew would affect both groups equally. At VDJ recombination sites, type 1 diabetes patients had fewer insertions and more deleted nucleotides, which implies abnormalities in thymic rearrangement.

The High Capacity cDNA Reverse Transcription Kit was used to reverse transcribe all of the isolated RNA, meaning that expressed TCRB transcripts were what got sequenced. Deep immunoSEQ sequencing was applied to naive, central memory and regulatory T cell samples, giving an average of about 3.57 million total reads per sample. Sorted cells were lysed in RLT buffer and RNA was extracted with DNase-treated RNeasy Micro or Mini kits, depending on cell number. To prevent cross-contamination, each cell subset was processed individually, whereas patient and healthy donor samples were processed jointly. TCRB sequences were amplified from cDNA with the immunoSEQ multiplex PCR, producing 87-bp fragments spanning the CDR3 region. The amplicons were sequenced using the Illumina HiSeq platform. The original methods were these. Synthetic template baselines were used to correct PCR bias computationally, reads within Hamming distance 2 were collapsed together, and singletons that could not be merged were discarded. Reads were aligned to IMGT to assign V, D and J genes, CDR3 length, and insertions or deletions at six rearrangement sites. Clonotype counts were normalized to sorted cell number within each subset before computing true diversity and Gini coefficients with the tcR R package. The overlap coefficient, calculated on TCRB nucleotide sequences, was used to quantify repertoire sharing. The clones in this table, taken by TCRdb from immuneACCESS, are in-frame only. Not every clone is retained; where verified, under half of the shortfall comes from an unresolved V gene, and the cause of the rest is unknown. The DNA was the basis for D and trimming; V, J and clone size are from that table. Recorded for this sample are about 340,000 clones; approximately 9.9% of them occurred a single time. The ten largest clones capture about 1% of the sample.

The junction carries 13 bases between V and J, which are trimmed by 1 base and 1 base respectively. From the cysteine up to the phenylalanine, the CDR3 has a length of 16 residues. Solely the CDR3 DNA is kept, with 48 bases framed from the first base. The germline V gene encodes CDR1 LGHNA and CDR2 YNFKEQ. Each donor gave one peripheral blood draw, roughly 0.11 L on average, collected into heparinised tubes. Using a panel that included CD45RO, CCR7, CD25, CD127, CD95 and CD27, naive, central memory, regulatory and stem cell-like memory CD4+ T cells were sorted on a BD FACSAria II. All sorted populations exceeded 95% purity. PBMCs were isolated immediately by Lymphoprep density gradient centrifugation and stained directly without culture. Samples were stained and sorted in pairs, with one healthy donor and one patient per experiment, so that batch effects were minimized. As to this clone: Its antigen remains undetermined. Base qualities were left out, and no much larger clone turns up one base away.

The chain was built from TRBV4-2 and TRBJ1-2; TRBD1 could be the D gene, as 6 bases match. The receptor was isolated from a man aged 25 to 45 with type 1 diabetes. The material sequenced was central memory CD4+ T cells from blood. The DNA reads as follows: TGTGCCAGCAGCCAAGTCGGGACAAAGGGTAACTATGGCTACACCTTC. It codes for CASSQVGTKGNYGYTF.